Presented here are 14 T cell receptor beta chains from one specimen sequenced in a study of T cells after yellow fever vaccination. TCRdb independently ran MiXCR on the 5' RACE reads; one entry per CDR3 protein. The table lists about 300,000 distinct CDR3 sequences, 3% to 4.5% of them singletons. This specimen was PBMCs, taken 5 days after the yellow fever booster vaccination. All receptors come from a man between 18 and 35 years old who received the YFV17D yellow fever vaccine.

This chain links TRBV4-1 with TRBJ1-2; D is perhaps TRBD1 (5 bases). V was shortened by 4 bases and J by 7 bases, with 13 bases between the two germline ends. This CDR3 region has 13 residues. The germline gives CDR1 MGHRA, CDR2 YSYEKL. In DNA form, the CDR3 reads TGCGCCAGCAGCCTGGAATACGGGGGTGGCTACACCTTC. Encoded protein: CASSLEYGGGYTF.

There are a few counts of this clonotype. The chain uses TRBV24-1 and TRBJ2-3, with TRBD2 matching over 8 bases. The V gene end was trimmed by 3 bases and the J gene end by 0 bases; junction bases not matched to a gene: 7. Per germline, CDR1 KGHDR and CDR2 SFDVKD. The CDR3 spans 17 residues. In nucleotides, the CDR3 is TGTGCCACCAGTGATCTGGCGGGGGGAAGAAGCACAGATACGCAGTATTTT. It specifies CATSDLAGGRSTDTQYF.

This clonotype came up once. The chain has TRBV12-3 or TRBV12-4 and TRBJ1-2, with TRBD1 matching 12 bases. The CDR3 is made up of 17 amino acids. The junction had 11 bases not matched to a gene; V was cut back by 6 bases and J by 3 bases. The CDR3 reads CASSAGTGGIGDYGYTF. CDR3 bases: TGTGCCAGCAGCGCCGGGACAGGGGGCATAGGGGACTATGGCTACACCTTC.

Many counts were recorded for this clonotype. V is TRBV2 and J is TRBJ1-1, with D tentatively TRBD1 (5 bases). Trimming took 6 bases from V and 0 from J, leaving 8 bases between them. The V gene's germline CDR1 is SNHLY and CDR2 FYNNEI. This CDR3 comprises 13 residues. CDR3 DNA: TGTGCCAGCAGACAGGAGATGAACACTGAAGCTTTCTTT. Protein sequence: CASRQEMNTEAFF.

This clonotype came up a few times. V and J are TRBV19 and TRBJ2-3, with D perhaps TRBD1 or TRBD2 (7 bases each). The CDR3 sequence is 15 residues long. In germline, CDR1 is LNHDA, CDR2 SQIVND (reference sequence). The germline V and J ends were trimmed by 1 base and 4 bases, with 12 bases remaining between them. CDR3 DNA sequence: TGTGCCAGTAGTATAGCTGCAGGGGGGGCAGATACGCAGTATTTT. It codes for CASSIAAGGADTQYF.

The chain employs TRBV24-1 and TRBJ2-7; unclear D gene. CDR1 is KGHDR, CDR2 SFDVKD, per germline. This CDR3 comprises 11 residues. Trimming cost V 9 bases and J 3 bases, with 8 bases left between them. The CDR3: CATGPFYEQYV. In DNA, the CDR3 is TGTGCCACCGGGCCCTTCTACGAGCAGTACGTC.

This clonotype was recorded only once. A clone one base away is much larger, so this may be a read error. The rearrangement links TRBV6-2 or TRBV6-3 to TRBJ2-1; 8 bases fit TRBD2. CDR3 length: 12 residues. V was pared by 5 bases and J by 15 bases, with 9 bases of the junction left unmatched. Looked up from germline, CDR1 is MNHEY and CDR2 is SVGEGT. The CDR3 nucleotides are TGTGCCAGCAGTAACTTTGGGACTAGTTTGTTCTTC. Protein: CASSNFGTSLFF.

J is TRBJ2-1 and V is TRBV4-2; TRBD1 might be the D (6 bases). The ends were cut back, 0 bases at V and 12 bases at J, with 12 bases in the middle. Germline assignment: CDR1 LGHNA and CDR2 YNFKEQ. CDR3 length equals 13 residues. CDR3 DNA sequence: TGTGCCAGCAGCCAAGAAGGAAAAGGGGGGCAGTTCTTC. This codes for CASSQEGKGGQFF.

Many counts were recorded for this clonotype. This chain uses TRBV5-1 with TRBJ1-1, with D unresolved. The CDR3 consists of 17 residues. V was cut by 0 bases and J by 0 bases, with 15 bases left in between. Germline V lookup: CDR1 SGHRS, CDR2 YFSETQ. This CDR3 reads CASSLVPGPDMNTEAFF. DNA of the CDR3: TGCGCCAGCAGCTTGGTCCCCGGGCCTGACATGAACACTGAAGCTTTCTTT.

As for this clonotype: At one end the junction does not follow the germline gene, possibly because of a read error. This chain uses TRBV2 with TRBJ2-5; possibly TRBD2 for D (6 bases). The germline V gene has CDR1 SNHLY and CDR2 FYNNEI. The CDR3 totals 15 residues. CDR3 loop: CASSPRLAVQETKYF. The DNA of the CDR3 is TGTGCCAGCAGTCCCCGTTTAGCGGTACAAGAGACCAAGTACTTC. The variable domain in full, completed from reference TRBV2 and TRBJ2-5, reads EPEVTQTPSHQVTQMGQEVILRCVPISNHLYFYWYRQILGQKVEFLVSFYNNEISEKSEIFDDQFSVERPDGSNFTLKIRSTKLEDSAMYFCASSPRLAVQETKYFGPGTRLLVL.

The table lists this clonotype with many counts. J is TRBJ2-7 and V is TRBV7-2, with D hard to call. This CDR3 region has 16 residues. Germline V CDR1 and CDR2: SGHTA, FQGNSA. Trimming shortened V by 2 bases and J by 0 bases, and 14 bases separated the two germline ends. The CDR3 coding sequence is TGTGCCAGCAGCTTACAGGCGACGGGTTACTCCTACGAGCAGTACTTC. It codes for CASSLQATGYSYEQYF.

This clonotype showed up just a few times. The chain employs TRBV24-1 and TRBJ1-5; D possibly corresponds to TRBD1 (5 bases). V lost 5 bases and J 4 bases, leaving 11 bases between the germline ends. Germline CDR1 and CDR2: KGHDR and SFDVKD. This CDR3 spans 14 amino acids. CDR3 DNA: TGTGCCACCAGTGGGGGGGGAGGGAATCAGCCCCAGCATTTT. This gives the protein CATSGGGGNQPQHF.

This clonotype was detected ten times or more. V gene TRBV11-2 combines with J gene TRBJ2-6, with 8 bases fitting TRBD1. Germline CDR1 SGHAT, CDR2 FQNNGV. The ends lost 0 bases at V and 2 bases at J; junction bases unmatched: 12. CDR3 length equals 20 residues. The CDR3 region is CASSLDLGQGARAGANVLTF. The DNA of the CDR3 is TGTGCCAGCAGCTTAGATCTAGGGCAGGGGGCACGGGCTGGGGCCAACGTCCTGACTTTC.

This sequence joins TRBV4-2 and TRBJ1-4, with D unresolved. Trimming took 4 bases from V and 0 from J, leaving 9 bases between them. The CDR3 is 15 residues long. CDR1 and CDR2 from the germline V gene are LGHNA and YNFKEQ. The CDR3 region is CASSRAAATNEKLFF. For the CDR3, the DNA is TGTGCCAGCAGCCGGGCCGCAGCAACTAATGAAAAACTGTTTTTT.